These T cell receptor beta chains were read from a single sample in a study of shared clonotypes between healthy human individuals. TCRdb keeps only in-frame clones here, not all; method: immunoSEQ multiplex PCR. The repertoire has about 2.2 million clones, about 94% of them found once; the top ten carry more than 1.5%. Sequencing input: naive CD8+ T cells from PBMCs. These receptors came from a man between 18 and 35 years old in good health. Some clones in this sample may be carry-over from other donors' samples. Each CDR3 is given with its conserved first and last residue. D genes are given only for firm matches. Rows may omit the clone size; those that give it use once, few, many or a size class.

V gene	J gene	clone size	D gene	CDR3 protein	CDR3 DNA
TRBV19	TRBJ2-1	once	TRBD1	CASTNRGPYNEQFF	TGTGCCAGTACAAACAGGGGACCCTACAATGAGCAGTTCTTC
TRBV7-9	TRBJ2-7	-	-	CASSPDSSRPYEQYF	TGTGCCAGCAGCCCGGACAGTTCGCGGCCCTACGAGCAGTACTTC
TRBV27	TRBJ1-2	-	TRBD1	CASSWGQQNYGYTF	TGTGCCAGCAGTTGGGGACAGCAAAACTATGGCTACACCTTC
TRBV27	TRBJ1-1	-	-	CASSLRGGFGTEAFF	TGTGCCAGCAGTTTACGGGGGGGGTTTGGCACTGAAGCTTTCTTT
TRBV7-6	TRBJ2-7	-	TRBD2	CASSLMGLAGEEQYF	TGTGCCAGCAGCTTAATGGGACTAGCGGGTGAAGAGCAGTACTTC
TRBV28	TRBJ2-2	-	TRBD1	CASRPGQTYTGELFF	TGTGCCAGCAGGCCGGGACAGACTTATACCGGGGAGCTGTTTTTT
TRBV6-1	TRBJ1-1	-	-	CASSEGIPGWTEAFF	TGTGCCAGCAGTGAGGGTATACCTGGGTGGACTGAAGCTTTCTTT
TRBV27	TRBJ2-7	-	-	CASSFSKTYEQYF	TGTGCCAGCAGTTTCTCAAAGACCTACGAGCAGTACTTC
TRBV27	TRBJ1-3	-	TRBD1	CASSLTGGPGNTIYF	TGTGCCAGCAGTTTGACAGGGGGGCCTGGAAACACCATATATTTT
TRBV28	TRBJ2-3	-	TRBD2	CASSSPLFKAGGPFTQYF	TGTGCCAGCAGCTCACCTCTTTTTAAAGCGGGAGGGCCTTTTACGCAGTATTTT
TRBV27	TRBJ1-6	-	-	CASSLTVNSPLHF	TGTGCCAGCAGTCTAACTGTGAATTCACCCCTCCACTTT
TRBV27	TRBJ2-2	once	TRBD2	CASSLAGVPGELFF	TGTGCCAGCAGTCTAGCGGGAGTCCCCGGGGAGCTGTTTTTT
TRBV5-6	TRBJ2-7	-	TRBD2	CASSFPSGSSYEQYF	TGTGCCAGCAGTTTCCCTAGCGGGAGTTCCTACGAGCAGTACTTC
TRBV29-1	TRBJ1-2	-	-	CSVIGEGTDGYTF	TGCAGCGTCATAGGAGAGGGGACGGATGGCTACACCTTC
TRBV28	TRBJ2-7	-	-	CASSYGESYEQYF	TGTGCCAGCAGTTATGGGGAGTCCTACGAGCAGTACTTC
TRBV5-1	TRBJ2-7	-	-	CASSLIGGRYYEQYF	TGCGCCAGCAGCTTGATCGGAGGGAGGTACTACGAGCAGTACTTC
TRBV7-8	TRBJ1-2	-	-	CASSADSGYTF	TGTGCCAGCAGCGCGGACAGCGGCTACACCTTC
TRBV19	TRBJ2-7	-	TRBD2	CASSLAGQSYEQYF	TGTGCCAGTAGTTTAGCGGGACAATCCTACGAGCAGTACTTC
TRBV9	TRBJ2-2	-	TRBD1	CASSSGQGNAGELFF	TGTGCCAGCAGTTCGGGACAGGGGAATGCCGGGGAGCTGTTTTTT
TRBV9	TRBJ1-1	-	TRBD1	CASSGNRGGTEAFF	TGTGCCAGCAGCGGAAACAGGGGAGGGACTGAAGCTTTCTTT
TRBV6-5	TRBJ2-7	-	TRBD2	CASSPSGNSYEQYF	TGTGCCAGCAGTCCTAGCGGGAACTCCTACGAGCAGTACTTC
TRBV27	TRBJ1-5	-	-	CASSLLGSNQPQHF	TGTGCCAGCAGTTTACTGGGCAGCAATCAGCCCCAGCATTTT
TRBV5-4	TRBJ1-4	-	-	CASSLGLNEKLFF	TGTGCCAGCAGCTTGGGTCTCAATGAAAAACTGTTTTTT
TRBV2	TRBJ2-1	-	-	CASSDYVGSSYNEQFF	TGTGCCAGCAGTGATTATGTGGGGAGCTCCTACAATGAGCAGTTCTTC
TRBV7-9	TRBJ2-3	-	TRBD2	CASSRGTSGLTDTQYF	TGTGCCAGCAGCCGCGGGACTAGCGGGCTCACAGATACGCAGTATTTT
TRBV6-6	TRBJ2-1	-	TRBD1	CASSRQGTFGNEQFF	TGTGCCAGCAGCCGACAGGGGACCTTTGGGAATGAGCAGTTCTTC
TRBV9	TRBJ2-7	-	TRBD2	CASSPGLAMEQYF	TGTGCCAGCAGTCCGGGACTAGCAATGGAGCAGTACTTC
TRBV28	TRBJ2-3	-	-	CASSPSGVTDTQYF	TGTGCCAGCAGTCCGTCAGGGGTTACAGATACGCAGTATTTT
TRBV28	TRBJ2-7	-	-	CASSLDGLWAEQYF	TGTGCCAGCAGTTTAGACGGTTTGTGGGCCGAGCAGTACTTC
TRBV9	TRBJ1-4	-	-	CASSSGTNEKLFF	TGTGCCAGCAGCTCCGGGACAAATGAAAAACTGTTTTTT
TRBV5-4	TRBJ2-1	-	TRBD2	CASSLKRESYNEQFF	TGTGCCAGCAGCCTGAAGCGGGAGTCCTACAATGAGCAGTTCTTC